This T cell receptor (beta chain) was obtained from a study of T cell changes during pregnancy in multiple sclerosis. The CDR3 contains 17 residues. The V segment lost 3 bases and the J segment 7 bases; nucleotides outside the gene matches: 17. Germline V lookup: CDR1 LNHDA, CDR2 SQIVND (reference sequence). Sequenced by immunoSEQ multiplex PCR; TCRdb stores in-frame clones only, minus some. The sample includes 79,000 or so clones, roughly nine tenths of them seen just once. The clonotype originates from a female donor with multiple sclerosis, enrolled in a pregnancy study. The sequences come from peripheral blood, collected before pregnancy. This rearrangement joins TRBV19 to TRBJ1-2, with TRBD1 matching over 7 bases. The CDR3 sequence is CASSIGLDAGGVGGYTF. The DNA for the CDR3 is TGTGCCAGTAGTATCGGTTTAGACGCAGGGGGAGTTGGTGGCTACACCTTC. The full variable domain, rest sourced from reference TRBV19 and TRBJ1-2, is DGGITQSPKYLFRKEGQNVTLSCEQNLNHDAMYWYRQDPGQGLRLIYYSQIVNDFQKGDIAEGYSVSREKKESFPLTVTSAQKNPTAFYLCASSIGLDAGGVGGYTFGSGTRLTVV.